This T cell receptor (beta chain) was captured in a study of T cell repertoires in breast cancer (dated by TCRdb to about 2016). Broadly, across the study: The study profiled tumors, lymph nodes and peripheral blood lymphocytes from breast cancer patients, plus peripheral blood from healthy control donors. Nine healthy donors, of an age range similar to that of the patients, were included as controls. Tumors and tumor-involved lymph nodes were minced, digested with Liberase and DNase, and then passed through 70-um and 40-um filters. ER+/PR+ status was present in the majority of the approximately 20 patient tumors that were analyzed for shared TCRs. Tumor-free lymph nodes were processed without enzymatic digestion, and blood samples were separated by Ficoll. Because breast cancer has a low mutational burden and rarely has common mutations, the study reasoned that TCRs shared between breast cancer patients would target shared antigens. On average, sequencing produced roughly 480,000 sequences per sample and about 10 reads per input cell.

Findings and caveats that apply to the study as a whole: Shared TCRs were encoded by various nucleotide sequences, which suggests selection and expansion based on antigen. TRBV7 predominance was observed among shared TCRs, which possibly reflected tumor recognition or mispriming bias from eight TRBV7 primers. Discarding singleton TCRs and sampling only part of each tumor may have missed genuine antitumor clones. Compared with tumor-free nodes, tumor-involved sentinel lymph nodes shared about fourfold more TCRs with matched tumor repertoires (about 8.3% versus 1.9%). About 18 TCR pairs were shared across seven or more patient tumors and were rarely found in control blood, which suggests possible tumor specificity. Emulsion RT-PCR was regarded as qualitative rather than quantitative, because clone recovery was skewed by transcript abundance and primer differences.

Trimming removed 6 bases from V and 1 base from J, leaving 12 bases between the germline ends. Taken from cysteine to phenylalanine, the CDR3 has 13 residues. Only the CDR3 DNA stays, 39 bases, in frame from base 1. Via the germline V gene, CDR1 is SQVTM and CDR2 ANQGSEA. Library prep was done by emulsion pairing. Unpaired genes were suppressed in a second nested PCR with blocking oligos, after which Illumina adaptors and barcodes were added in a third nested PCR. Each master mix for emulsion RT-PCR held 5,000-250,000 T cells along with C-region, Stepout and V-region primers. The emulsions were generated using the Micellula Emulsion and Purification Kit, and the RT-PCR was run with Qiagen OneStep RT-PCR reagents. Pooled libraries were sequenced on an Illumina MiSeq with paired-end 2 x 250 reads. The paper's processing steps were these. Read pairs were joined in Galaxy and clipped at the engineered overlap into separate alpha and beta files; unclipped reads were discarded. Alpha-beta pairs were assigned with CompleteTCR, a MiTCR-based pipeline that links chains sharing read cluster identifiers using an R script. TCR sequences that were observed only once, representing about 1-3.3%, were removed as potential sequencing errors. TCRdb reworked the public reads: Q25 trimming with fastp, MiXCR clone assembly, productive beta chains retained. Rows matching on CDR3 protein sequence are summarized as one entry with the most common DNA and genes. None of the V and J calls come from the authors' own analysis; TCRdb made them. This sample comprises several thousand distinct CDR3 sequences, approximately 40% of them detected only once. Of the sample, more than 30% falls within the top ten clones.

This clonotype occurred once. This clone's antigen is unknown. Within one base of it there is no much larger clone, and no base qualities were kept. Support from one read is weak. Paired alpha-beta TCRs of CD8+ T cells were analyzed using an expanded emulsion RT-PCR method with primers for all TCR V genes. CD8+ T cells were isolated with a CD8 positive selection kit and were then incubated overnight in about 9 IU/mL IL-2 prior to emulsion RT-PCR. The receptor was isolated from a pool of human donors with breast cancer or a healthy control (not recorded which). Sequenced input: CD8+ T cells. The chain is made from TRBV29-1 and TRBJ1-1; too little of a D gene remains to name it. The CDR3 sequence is CSVRASPNTEAFF. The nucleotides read TGCAGCGTGAGGGCTTCCCCGAACACTGAAGCTTTCTTT.